The 28 T cell receptor beta chains below come from one sample, sequenced in a study of CD8+CD57+ T cells in acquired aplastic anemia. Profiling that covered TCR beta VDJ and CDR3 relied on genomic DNA as its template. Using its own MiXCR run on the reads, TCRdb lists one record per CDR3 protein. The repertoire includes 200,000 to 300,000 distinct CDR3 sequences, around 45% of them detected once, and 6.5% to 10% sits in the top ten. Sequencing was done on patients that had shown CD8+CD57+ cell expansion by flow cytometry. What was sequenced was sorted CD4+, CD8+, or CD8+CD57+ T cells (not recorded which) from PBMCs. The source is a human donor with aplastic anemia.

This clonotype has only a few counts. The rearrangement joins TRBV2 to TRBJ2-7; D is uncertain. Trimming removed 7 bases at V and 5 bases at J, with 12 bases between. This CDR3 is built from 12 residues. Germline CDR1 is SNHLY and CDR2 is FYNNEI. This chain's CDR3 is CASMYGRNEQYF. For the CDR3, the DNA is TGTGCCAGCATGTACGGGCGGAACGAGCAGTACTTC.

This clonotype was recorded at least ten times. The V and J genes are TRBV7-6 and TRBJ2-3, with a possible D match to TRBD2 (6 bases). The CDR3 totals 12 residues. CDR1 is SGHVS and CDR2 is FNYEAQ in the germline V gene. V was pared by 8 bases and J by 2 bases, with 8 bases between. CDR3 nucleotide sequence: TGTGCCAGCGGGAGGAACACAGATACGCAGTATTTT. Translating it yields CASGRNTDTQYF. The full variable domain, in which reference TRBV7-6 and TRBJ2-3 provide the parts outside the CDR3, is GAGVSQSPRYKVTKRGQDVALRCDPISGHVSLYWYRQALGQGPEFLTYFNYEAQQDKSGLPNDRFSAERPEGSISTLTIQRTEQRDSAMYRCASGRNTDTQYFGPGTRLTVL.

The genes are TRBV6-4 and TRBJ1-6; D is uncertain. The CDR3 spans 15 residues. V lost 0 bases and J 5 bases, leaving 8 bases between the germline ends. The germline CDR1 and CDR2 sequences are MRHNA and SNTAGT. In DNA, the CDR3 is TGTGCCAGCAGTGACTCGGCCCGGAATAATTCACCCCTCCACTTT. Encoded protein: CASSDSARNNSPLHF.

V is TRBV25-1 and J is TRBJ2-1; D is unclear. Germline values: CDR1 MGHDK, CDR2 SYGVNS. V lost 3 bases and J lost 5, with 8 bases in between. This CDR3 spans 13 amino acids. This CDR3 is CASSDLRHNEQFF. The CDR3, as DNA: TGTGCCAGCAGTGATCTACGGCACAATGAGCAGTTCTTC.

The J gene is TRBJ2-1, the V gene TRBV7-9; no clear D gene. CDR1 and CDR2 (germline): SEHNR, FQNEAQ (reference sequence). Deletions cut 3 bases from V and 3 bases from J, with 9 bases between. This CDR3 is 14 amino acids long. The CDR3 loop reads CASSLSNSYNEQFF. The CDR3 DNA follows: TGTGCCAGCAGCTTGAGTAACAGCTACAATGAGCAGTTCTTC.

This clonotype showed up many times. The chain couples TRBV7-9 to TRBJ2-7; 7 positions agree with TRBD1. Looked up from germline, CDR1 is SEHNR and CDR2 is FQNEAQ (reference sequence). The CDR3 runs to 14 residues. Germline trimming cut 5 bases from V and 0 bases from J; bases unmatched to any gene: 4. CDR3 nucleotides: TGTGCCAGCAGCGGGGGACAGACCTCCTACGAGCAGTACTTC. Protein product: CASSGGQTSYEQYF.

The chain carries TRBV25-1 and TRBJ1-2, with D perhaps TRBD1 (5 bases). Germline V CDR1 and CDR2: MGHDK, SYGVNS. This CDR3 comprises 17 residues. Deletions cut 11 bases from V and 6 bases from J, with 31 bases between. CDR3 DNA sequence: TGTGCCTGGAGTTCCCCGGGGCTCTTAGCGATCGGCGATGGCTACACCTTC. It yields the protein CAWSSPGLLAIGDGYTF.

This chain uses TRBV18 with TRBJ1-6; D possibly corresponds to TRBD1 (6 bases). Per the germline V gene, CDR1 is KGHSH and CDR2 is LQKENI. CDR3 size: 13 residues. Trimming shortened V by 3 bases and J by 8 bases, and 8 bases separated the two germline ends. The CDR3 here is CASSPPGDSPLHF. The CDR3 coding sequence is TGTGCCAGCTCACCTCCAGGGGATTCACCCCTCCACTTT.

The rearrangement links TRBV7-2 to TRBJ2-2; 8 bases fit TRBD2. V was pared by 5 bases and J by 7 bases, with 3 bases of the junction left unmatched. CDR1 is SGHTA, CDR2 FQGNSA, per germline. The CDR3 is 13 residues long. The DNA for the CDR3 is TGTGCCAGCAGCGAAGGGACTAGCGGGGAGCTGTTTTTT. Its protein product is CASSEGTSGELFF.

The chain carries TRBV25-1 and TRBJ2-1; either TRBD1 or TRBD2 may fit D (5 bases each). Germline loops: CDR1 MGHDK, CDR2 SYGVNS. The CDR3 has 16 residues. V was pared by 0 bases and J by 5 bases, with 14 bases between. CDR3 in DNA: TGTGCCAGCAGTGAATATGGGGGAGTCGTCAACAATGAGCAGTTCTTC. It encodes CASSEYGGVVNNEQFF.

This clonotype was seen many times. The CDR3 is CASSAGTGYYEQYF. The CDR3 DNA follows: TGTGCCAGCAGCGCAGGAACCGGATACTACGAGCAGTACTTC. The genes are TRBV14 and TRBJ2-7; D unresolved. Trimming removed 5 bases from V and 3 bases from J, with 14 bases in between. Germline CDR1 reads SGHDN; CDR2 reads FVKESK. The CDR3 is 14 amino acids. Filled out from reference TRBV14 and TRBJ2-7, the complete variable domain reads EAGVTQFPSHSVIEKGQTVTLRCDPISGHDNLYWYRRVMGKEIKFLLHFVKESKQDESGMPNNRFLAERTGGTYSTLKVQPAELEDSGVYFCASSAGTGYYEQYFGPGTRLTVT.

The chain uses TRBV20-1 and TRBJ2-3; TRBD2 matches at 8 bases. Germline trimming cut 3 bases from V and 4 bases from J; bases unmatched to any gene: 12. The CDR3 consists of 16 residues. Germline CDR1 is DFQATT and CDR2 is SNEGSKA (reference sequence). CDR3 in DNA: TGCAGTGCTAGCGGGATTCCGGGACTAGGTGCAGATACGCAGTATTTT. Its translation: CSASGIPGLGADTQYF.

This clonotype has a handful of counts. This chain connects TRBV12-3 or TRBV12-4 to TRBJ2-7, with 8 bases that match TRBD1. After removal of 5 bases from V and 0 bases from J, the junction contained 9 bases not matched to a gene. The length of the CDR3 is 16 residues. The CDR3 is CASSHLTGEASYEQYF. The CDR3 nucleotides read TGTGCCAGCAGTCACCTGACAGGGGAGGCCTCCTACGAGCAGTACTTC.

This clonotype was counted a few times. The chain has TRBV11-3 and TRBJ1-6, with a possible D match to TRBD1 (5 bases). Germline CDR1 reads SGHNT; CDR2 reads YENEEA. The CDR3 is 17 residues long. V lost 0 bases and J lost 8, with 17 bases in between. The CDR3 region is CASSLDRGQGSDSPLHF. The CDR3 DNA is TGTGCCAGCAGCTTAGATCGAGGACAAGGCTCTGATTCACCCCTCCACTTT.

This chain uses TRBV2 with TRBJ2-7; TRBD1 agrees at 10 bases. CDR3 length equals 14 residues. V gave up 1 base and J gave up 5 bases; unmatched junction bases: 2. Germline V gene sequence: CDR1 SNHLY, CDR2 FYNNEI. The chain's CDR3 is CASSEGTGGHEQYF. Here the CDR3 DNA reads TGTGCCAGCAGTGAAGGGACAGGGGGGCACGAGCAGTACTTC.

This clonotype was detected many times. The V call is TRBV9, the J call TRBJ2-5; TRBD1 or TRBD2 may be the D gene (5 bases each). This CDR3 spans 16 amino acids. Trimming took off 3 bases at V and 4 bases at J, with 19 bases between the two ends. In germline, CDR1 is SGDLS, CDR2 YYNGEE. The CDR3 nucleotides are TGTGCCAGCAGCGGCTTTGACGGGGAAGGGGTAGAGACCCAGTACTTC. The encoded protein is CASSGFDGEGVETQYF.

The V call is TRBV7-2, the J call TRBJ2-7; 11 nucleotides match TRBD2. Germline CDR1 reads SGHTA; CDR2 reads FQGNSA. Trimming removed 0 bases from V and 1 base from J; junction bases left unmatched: 8. The CDR3 length is 18 residues. The CDR3 DNA sequence: TGTGCCAGCAGCTTAGCGCCCCGAGGGACTAGCGGATCCTACGAGCAGTACTTC. This sequence encodes CASSLAPRGTSGSYEQYF. The full variable domain, completed using reference TRBV7-2 and TRBJ2-7, is GAGVSQSPSNKVTEKGKDVELRCDPISGHTALYWYRQSLGQGLEFLIYFQGNSAPDKSGLPSDRFSAERTGGSVSTLTIQRTQQEDSAVYLCASSLAPRGTSGSYEQYFGPGTRLTVT.

The chain carries TRBV9 and TRBJ2-7; 7 bases align to TRBD1. V lost 4 bases to trimming and J lost 7 bases; unmatched junction nucleotides: 11. From germline, CDR1 is SGDLS and CDR2 YYNGEE. The CDR3 extends over 14 amino acids. CDR3: CASSFTGTVGEQYF. The DNA for the CDR3 is TGTGCCAGCAGCTTTACCGGGACAGTCGGTGAGCAGTACTTC.

The chain joins TRBV15 to TRBJ2-1; possible D gene TRBD1, 6 bases. The germline V gene has CDR1 LNHNV and CDR2 YYDKDF (reference sequence). Trimming removed 3 bases from V and 5 bases from J, with 11 bases in between. The CDR3 has 14 residues. The DNA of the CDR3 is TGTGCCACCAGCAGCTCCTGGACAGACAATGAGCAGTTCTTC. It translates to CATSSSWTDNEQFF.

The chain links TRBV2 to TRBJ2-3; TRBD2 aligns across 10 bases. With V trimmed by 7 bases and J by 4 bases, 2 bases remained unmatched. The CDR3 loop spans 13 amino acids. Per germline, CDR1 SNHLY and CDR2 FYNNEI. CDR3 protein: CASMLAGADTQYF. The CDR3 DNA reads TGTGCCAGCATGCTAGCGGGAGCAGATACGCAGTATTTT.

The chain's CDR3 is CASSPFEGRTGELFF. In DNA, the CDR3 is TGTGCCAGCAGCCCTTTTGAGGGGCGCACCGGGGAGCTGTTTTTT. The rearrangement uses TRBV7-9 and TRBJ2-2; possibly TRBD1 or TRBD2 for D (5 bases each). V lost 5 bases, J lost 4 bases, and 14 bases lay in between. The CDR3 is 15 residues long. Germline-derived CDR1 and CDR2 are SEHNR and FQNEAQ (reference sequence).

The J gene is TRBJ1-5, the V gene TRBV29-1; no definite D call. The CDR3 runs to 13 residues. Germline loops: CDR1 SQVTM, CDR2 ANQGSEA. With 5 bases removed from V and 7 bases from J, the gap between germline ends came to 15 bases. CDR3 sequence (DNA): TGCAGCGTTAGTTCCCAGTCGGAACAGCCCCAGCATTTT. Encoded protein: CSVSSQSEQPQHF.

This clonotype was detected once. J is TRBJ1-1 and V is TRBV4-3; TRBD1 is a possible D gene (5 bases). The CDR3 is 14 amino acids. Trimming took off 1 base at V and 1 base at J, with 7 bases between the two ends. The germline gives CDR1 LGHNA, CDR2 YSLEER. DNA of the CDR3: TGCGCCAGCAGCCAAGGAAGGGGGAACACTGAAGCTTTCTTT. It codes for CASSQGRGNTEAFF.

This clonotype came up a few times. The chain recombines TRBV12-5 with TRBJ2-7; 7 bases line up with TRBD2. CDR1 is LGHNT, CDR2 FRNRAP, per germline. The CDR3 has 14 amino acids. The ends lost 2 bases at V and 5 bases at J; junction bases unmatched: 6. The CDR3 here is CASGLYPGLHEQYF. CDR3 in DNA: TGTGCTAGTGGTTTGTACCCGGGACTACACGAGCAGTACTTC.

The CDR3 nucleotides read TGTGCCACCAGCAGAGAGAGCGGGGGGAACAATGAGCAGTTCTTC. It codes for CATSRESGGNNEQFF. This chain uses TRBV15 with TRBJ2-1, with TRBD2 identical over 9 bases. There are 15 residues in the CDR3. The germline V gene has CDR1 LNHNV and CDR2 YYDKDF (reference sequence). With V trimmed by 0 bases and J by 5 bases, 2 bases remained unmatched. Combining the CDR3 with reference TRBV15 and TRBJ2-1 gives the whole variable domain DAMVIQNPRYQVTQFGKPVTLSCSQTLNHNVMYWYQQKSSQAPKLLFHYYDKDFNNEADTPDNFQSRRPNTSFCFLDIRSPGLGDTAMYLCATSRESGGNNEQFFGPGTRLTVL.

The table lists this clonotype with many counts. V is TRBV12-3 or TRBV12-4 and J is TRBJ2-1; 10 positions agree with TRBD2. The V and J ends lost 4 bases and 3 bases, in that order; junction bases with no gene match: 6. This CDR3 is built from 16 residues. The chain's CDR3 is CASSSTASGGYNEQFF. The CDR3 DNA sequence: TGTGCCAGCAGTTCGACGGCTAGCGGGGGCTACAATGAGCAGTTCTTC.

This clonotype showed up many times. The J gene is TRBJ2-3, the V gene TRBV7-9, with D tentatively TRBD1 (6 bases). The CDR3 extends over 14 amino acids. In germline, CDR1 is SEHNR, CDR2 FQNEAQ (reference sequence). The V end was cut by 4 bases, the J end by 0 bases, with 8 bases between. Here the CDR3 DNA reads TGTGCCAGCAGCTCTACAGGGAGCACAGATACGCAGTATTTT. Its protein product is CASSSTGSTDTQYF. The complete variable domain, with remaining parts taken from reference TRBV7-9 and TRBJ2-3, reads DTGVSQNPRHKITKRGQNVTFRCDPISEHNRLYWYRQTLGQGPEFLTYFQNEAQLEKSRLLSDRFSAERPKGSFSTLEIQRTEQGDSAMYLCASSSTGSTDTQYFGPGTRLTVL.

This clonotype was counted between two and nine times. The V gene is TRBV6-2 or TRBV6-3, the J gene TRBJ1-5; TRBD1 might be the D (6 bases). The ends were cut back, 7 bases at V and 3 bases at J, with 13 bases in the middle. The CDR3 extends over 14 amino acids. Germline V lookup: CDR1 MNHEY, CDR2 SVGEGT. This chain's CDR3 is CASTMEGDNQPQHF. DNA for the CDR3: TGTGCCAGCACAATGGAGGGGGACAATCAGCCCCAGCATTTT.